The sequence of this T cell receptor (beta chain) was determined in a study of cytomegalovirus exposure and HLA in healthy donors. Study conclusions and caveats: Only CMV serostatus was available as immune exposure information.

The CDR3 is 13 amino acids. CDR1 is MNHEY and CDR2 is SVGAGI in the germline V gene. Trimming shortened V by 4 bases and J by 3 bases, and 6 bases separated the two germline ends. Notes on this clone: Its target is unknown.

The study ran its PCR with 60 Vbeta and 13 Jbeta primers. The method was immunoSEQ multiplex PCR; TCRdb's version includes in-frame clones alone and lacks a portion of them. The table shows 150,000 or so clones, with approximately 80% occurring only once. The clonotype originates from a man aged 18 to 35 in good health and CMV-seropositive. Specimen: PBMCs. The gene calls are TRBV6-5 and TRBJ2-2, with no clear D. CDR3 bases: TGTGCCAGCAGTTCCCCGGACACCGGGGAGCTGTTTTTT. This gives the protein CASSSPDTGELFF.